These 5 T cell receptor beta chains were all obtained from the same sample, sequenced in a study of T-cell memory formation after mild COVID-19. One entry per CDR3 protein, called by TCRdb with MiXCR from the 5' RACE reads. The sample records some 190,000 distinct CDR3 sequences, around 15% being singletons. Sequencing input: PBMCs or a T cell subset sorted from them (not recorded which). The receptors originated from an adult woman who had mild COVID-19 (a few samples of this study predate the infection). Cell type and time point are not known.

The table lists this clonotype with a few counts. V is TRBV29-1 and J is TRBJ2-1; the D gene is possibly TRBD2 (7 bases). The CDR3 extends over 14 amino acids. Between the trimmed V and J ends, which lost 4 bases and 4 bases, there was a span of 14 bases. Germline loops: CDR1 SQVTM, CDR2 ANQGSEA. The CDR3 bases are TGCAGCGTTGGCCTAGGGGGGGATTACAATGAGCAGTTCTTC. Its translation is CSVGLGGDYNEQFF.

V usage is TRBV7-8 and J usage is TRBJ2-2, with TRBD2 matching 14 bases. The CDR3 totals 19 residues. The V gene's germline CDR1 is SGHVS and CDR2 FQNEAQ. V gave up 6 bases and J gave up 4 bases; unmatched junction bases: 13. The CDR3 reads CASSSGLAGDVQFTGELFF. In DNA, the CDR3 is TGTGCCAGCAGTTCGGGACTAGCGGGGGACGTTCAGTTCACCGGGGAGCTGTTTTTT.

This clonotype has at least ten counts. J is TRBJ2-7 and V is TRBV9; possible D gene TRBD1, 6 bases. The CDR3 is 16 residues long. The V gene lost 4 bases and the J gene lost 3 bases, with 20 bases spanning the gap. Germline V gives CDR1 SGDLS, CDR2 YYNGEE. CDR3 loop: CASSRDPGQGGYEQYF. The CDR3 nucleotides read TGTGCCAGCAGCAGAGATCCGGGACAAGGAGGCTACGAGCAGTACTTC.

The CDR3 reads CATSDRLAGSYNEQFF. CDR3 sequence (DNA): TGTGCCACCAGTGATCGACTAGCGGGCTCCTACAATGAGCAGTTCTTC. The chain links TRBV24-1 to TRBJ2-1; 10 positions agree with TRBD2. The CDR3 is 16 amino acids. Trimming took 3 bases from V and 0 from J; bases not matched to a gene: 1. Germline values: CDR1 KGHDR, CDR2 SFDVKD.

This clonotype was recorded a few times. This chain uses TRBV6-5 with TRBJ1-2; D not resolved. V shed 5 bases and J shed 4 bases, with 8 bases lying between them. The CDR3 has 12 residues. Germline V CDR1 and CDR2: MNHEY, SVGAGI. This CDR3 is CASSSSSYGYTF. CDR3 coding DNA: TGTGCCAGCAGTAGCTCATCCTATGGCTACACCTTC.